This TCR beta chain was documented in a study of cytomegalovirus exposure and HLA in healthy donors. The PCR used 60 Vbeta and 13 Jbeta primers. Some clones are missing from TCRdb's copy, which holds only in-frame ones; the method was immunoSEQ multiplex PCR. This sample has 150,000 or so clones; around 77% occur once, and the top ten carry 4.2%. With respect to this clone: Its antigen is not known.

Study results and caveats: Judged likely to be a sequencing artifact was a cluster of highly shared sequence variants. HLA alleles were associated with 18,000 or so TCR beta sequences in a later analysis at 0.05 false discovery rate. Some TCR beta chains (164 of them) were listed as cytomegalovirus-associated.

CDR1 is SGHDT and CDR2 is YYEEEE in the germline V gene. Trimming removed 4 bases at V and 6 bases at J, with 17 bases between. The length of the CDR3 is 14 residues. The source of this sequence is a male donor in good health and CMV-seropositive. Specimen: PBMCs. The chain combines TRBV5-6 with TRBJ2-7; no firm D call. CDR3 in amino acids: CASSQSSRSGEQYF. The CDR3 coding sequence is TGTGCCAGCAGCCAATCGTCACGGTCCGGCGAGCAGTACTTC.